This T cell receptor (beta chain) emerged from a study of T cells in tuberculosis. After thawing and overnight rest, PBMC were stained with GMM-loaded CD1B tetramer, viability dye and anti-CD3 for sorting. C32 glucose monomycolate from Rhodococcus equi was loaded onto the CD1B tetramers. Before cryopreservation, the sorted PBMC lost their CD14-expressing monocytes. Tetramer-negative cells, some 100,000 per donor, were also sorted. Generated by immunoSEQ multiplex PCR, the TCRdb table keeps only in-frame clones and is missing some. Here the sample spans 70,000 to 95,000 clones, roughly 88% being singletons. Input material: CD1b-GMM tetramer-negative cells sorted from PBMCs. This TCR came from an adult woman with latent tuberculosis.

Here the CDR3 reads CASSARTGDGDQYF. For the CDR3, the DNA is TGTGCCAGCAGCGCCAGGACAGGCGATGGTGACCAGTACTTC. The chain joins TRBV5-4 to TRBJ2-5; 7 nucleotides align to TRBD1. The CDR3 is made up of 14 amino acids. V gave up 4 bases and J gave up 10 bases; unmatched junction bases: 13. Germline V gene data show CDR1 as SGHNT and CDR2 as YYREEE (reference sequence).